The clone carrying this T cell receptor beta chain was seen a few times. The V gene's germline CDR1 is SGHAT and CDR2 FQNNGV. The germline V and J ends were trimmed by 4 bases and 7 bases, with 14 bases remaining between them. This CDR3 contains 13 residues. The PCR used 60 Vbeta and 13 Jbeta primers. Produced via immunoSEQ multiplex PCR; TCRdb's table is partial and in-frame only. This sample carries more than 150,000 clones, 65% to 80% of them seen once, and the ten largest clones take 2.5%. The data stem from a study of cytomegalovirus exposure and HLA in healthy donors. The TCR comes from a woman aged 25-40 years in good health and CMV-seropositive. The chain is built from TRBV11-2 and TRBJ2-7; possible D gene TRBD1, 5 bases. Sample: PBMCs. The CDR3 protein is CASSSKGLREQYF. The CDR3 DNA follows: TGTGCCAGCAGCTCAAAGGGGCTACGGGAGCAGTACTTC.